The 28 T cell receptor beta chains listed next were all sequenced from one sample in a study of T cells in Graves' hyperthyroidism and ophthalmopathy. The source material, RNA transcripts, was used to amplify TCR beta CDR3 regions. HTBI primers were used for first-round RT-PCR of the TCR CDR3. TCRdb redid the calling of the multiplex PCR reads with MiXCR, one entry per CDR3 protein. The sample includes roughly 380,000 distinct CDR3 sequences, around a sixth of them seen just once. The sample comprised blood. The receptor source for this set is a woman in her thirties or forties with Graves' ophthalmopathy.

The table lists this clonotype with many counts. J is TRBJ2-5 and V is TRBV12-3 or TRBV12-4; D remains ambiguous. V lost 3 bases, J lost 4 bases, and 12 bases lay in between. CDR3 length: 14 amino acids. In DNA, the CDR3 is TGTGCCAGCAGTTTCCGAGGATTCGGAGAGACCCAGTACTTC. This codes for CASSFRGFGETQYF.

This clonotype came up many times. The CDR3 DNA follows: TGCGCCAGCAGTGAGAGGGGACCCGGGGAGCTGTTTTTT. Protein sequence: CASSERGPGELFF. The J gene is TRBJ2-2, the V gene TRBV10-2; TRBD1 or TRBD2 may be the D gene (5 bases each). V gave up 2 bases and J gave up 6 bases, with 7 bases separating them. The CDR3 runs 13 residues. Germline CDR1 reads WSHSY; CDR2 reads SAAADI.

This sequence joins TRBV6-1 and TRBJ2-5; no clear D gene. Germline CDR1 is MNHNS and CDR2 is SASEGT. The V end was cut by 7 bases, the J end by 2 bases, with 5 bases between. CDR3 size: 11 residues. The CDR3 sequence: CASTIQETQYF. The CDR3 DNA reads as TGTGCCAGCACCATTCAAGAGACCCAGTACTTC.

This clonotype was picked up many times. The V call is TRBV20-1, the J call TRBJ1-5; D uncertain. CDR3 length: 14 residues. Deletions cut 6 bases from V and 3 bases from J, with 15 bases between. Per the germline V gene, CDR1 is DFQATT and CDR2 is SNEGSKA (reference sequence). CDR3 DNA: TGCAGTGCGCCGACCCTGGGTATCAATCAGCCCCAGCATTTT. It specifies CSAPTLGINQPQHF.

This clonotype was counted at least ten times. V is TRBV4-3 and J is TRBJ1-2; 8 bases map to TRBD1. V lost 1 base and J lost 4; bases outside the gene matches: 5. The CDR3 runs 15 residues. CDR1 and CDR2 from the germline V gene are LGHNA and YSLEER. Written as DNA, the CDR3 is TGCGCCAGCAGCCAAGCTCAGGGGGCAGGCTATGGCTACACCTTC. Its translation: CASSQAQGAGYGYTF.

This clonotype appeared many times. V and J are TRBV6-1 and TRBJ2-2; D is possibly TRBD1 or TRBD2 (6 bases each). V gave up 6 bases and J gave up 7 bases, with 9 bases separating them. The CDR3 is 12 amino acids. Germline values: CDR1 MNHNS, CDR2 SASEGT. The CDR3 spells CASRGGIGELFF. The CDR3, as DNA: TGTGCCAGCAGGGGGGGCATCGGGGAGCTGTTTTTT.

The V and J genes are TRBV12-3 or TRBV12-4 and TRBJ2-5; 7 positions agree with TRBD1. Trimming removed 8 bases from V and 11 bases from J; junction bases left unmatched: 11. This CDR3 spans 12 amino acids. CDR3 coding DNA: TGTGCCAGCTCACTTGACAGGGTCGCTCAGTACTTC. This sequence encodes CASSLDRVAQYF.

This clonotype was detected only a few times. The chain is built from TRBV11-2 and TRBJ2-2, with D possibly being TRBD2 (7 bases). Trimming took 3 bases from V and 0 from J, leaving 11 bases between them. From germline, CDR1 is SGHAT and CDR2 FQNNGV. There are 16 residues in the CDR3. The CDR3: CASSFRGASNTGELFF. The CDR3 nucleotides are TGTGCCAGCAGCTTCCGGGGGGCGTCGAACACCGGGGAGCTGTTTTTT.

J is TRBJ2-7 and V is TRBV6-1; 13 bases are shared with TRBD2. Germline V lookup: CDR1 MNHNS, CDR2 SASEGT. The CDR3 is 19 amino acids. The junction had 16 bases not matched to a gene; V was cut back by 2 bases and J by 6 bases. The CDR3: CASSESPPGLAGPGGEQYF. The CDR3 DNA reads TGTGCCAGCAGTGAATCCCCCCCGGGACTAGCGGGACCCGGGGGCGAGCAGTACTTC.

In DNA, the CDR3 is TGTGCCATCAGTGCGACAGGGGGCGCGTTCCACGAGCAGTACTTC. It codes for CAISATGGAFHEQYF. The chain recombines TRBV10-3 with TRBJ2-7; TRBD1 matches 10 bases. Germline trimming cut 4 bases from V and 5 bases from J; bases unmatched to any gene: 8. This CDR3 has 15 residues. The germline V gene encodes CDR1 ENHRY and CDR2 SYGVKD.

This clonotype was recorded at least ten times. The chain carries TRBV12-3 or TRBV12-4 and TRBJ1-2; D possibly corresponds to TRBD1 (5 bases). The CDR3 covers 12 residues. The V end was cut by 7 bases, the J end by 5 bases, with 11 bases between. Here the CDR3 DNA reads TGTGCCAGCACAATCCCAGGGTATGGCTACACCTTC. Translation: CASTIPGYGYTF.

This clonotype was counted ten times or more. The chain combines TRBV4-1 with TRBJ1-1; D gene unclear. The germline V and J ends were trimmed by 4 bases and 4 bases, with 13 bases remaining between them. Per the germline V gene, CDR1 is MGHRA and CDR2 is YSYEKL. CDR3 length: 14 amino acids. CDR3 DNA sequence: TGCGCCAGCAGCCCACAAGACTGGGGCACTGAAGCTTTCTTT. This codes for CASSPQDWGTEAFF.

This clonotype was counted at least ten times. The chain has TRBV28 and TRBJ2-6, with TRBD2 matching 7 bases. CDR1 is MDHEN and CDR2 is SYDVKM in the germline V gene. The J segment lost 2 bases and the V segment lost 6 bases, leaving 7 bases of the junction unmatched. The CDR3 sequence is 16 residues long. The CDR3 DNA is TGTGCCAGCAGCCCCGGGGGGACGGCTGGGGCCAACGTCCTGACTTTC. Encoded protein: CASSPGGTAGANVLTF.

This clonotype was seen ten or more times. J is TRBJ2-7 and V is TRBV20-1; D gene uncertain. Trimming left V 3 bases short and J 2 bases short, with 17 bases between. This CDR3 spans 15 amino acids. From germline, CDR1 is DFQATT and CDR2 SNEGSKA (reference sequence). CDR3: CSARSNLKAAYEQYF. The CDR3 DNA reads TGCAGTGCTAGGTCAAACTTGAAGGCTGCCTACGAGCAGTACTTC.

This clonotype came up many times. The chain is built from TRBV29-1 and TRBJ2-7; possibly TRBD2 for D (5 bases). Germline V CDR1 and CDR2: SQVTM, ANQGSEA. The CDR3 totals 12 residues. Trimming took off 3 bases at V and 4 bases at J, with 10 bases between the two ends. The CDR3 protein is CSVELGLYEQYF. The CDR3 bases are TGCAGCGTTGAGCTAGGACTTTACGAGCAGTACTTC.

The sample holds a few counts of this clonotype. The gene calls are TRBV7-9 and TRBJ2-7, with 7 bases identical to TRBD2. The V and J ends lost 3 bases and 6 bases, in that order; junction bases with no gene match: 11. From germline, CDR1 is SEHNR and CDR2 FQNEAQ (reference sequence). CDR3 size: 15 residues. The CDR3 DNA follows: TGTGCCAGCAGCTTTCTTTCGGGGGGTGTTAGCGAGCAGTACTTC. This translates into CASSFLSGGVSEQYF. Together with reference TRBV7-9 and TRBJ2-7, the CDR3 gives the full variable domain: DTGVSQNPRHKITKRGQNVTFRCDPISEHNRLYWYRQTLGQGPEFLTYFQNEAQLEKSRLLSDRFSAERPKGSFSTLEIQRTEQGDSAMYLCASSFLSGGVSEQYFGPGTRLTVT.

This clonotype has ten or more counts. In DNA form, the CDR3 reads TGCAGCGTTGACAGGGTTCGGGATGAGACCCAGTACTTC. Encoded protein: CSVDRVRDETQYF. The rearrangement uses TRBV29-1 and TRBJ2-5; D assignment may be TRBD1 or TRBD2 (5 bases each). Trimming cost V 3 bases and J 5 bases, with 13 bases left between them. From germline, CDR1 is SQVTM and CDR2 ANQGSEA. The length of the CDR3 is 13 residues.

At least ten counts were recorded for this clonotype. CDR3 sequence reads: CARETTEGVRNTEAFF. CDR3 coding DNA: TGTGCCAGAGAGACTACGGAAGGGGTGAGGAACACTGAAGCTTTCTTT. The chain has TRBV6-1 and TRBJ1-1; D perhaps matches TRBD1 (5 bases). The CDR3 totals 16 residues. V was cut by 9 bases and J by 1 base, with 21 bases left in between. CDR1 is MNHNS, CDR2 SASEGT, per germline.

The sample holds many counts of this clonotype. V is TRBV5-4 and J is TRBJ2-2, with 9 positions matching TRBD2. The trim removed 0 bases at V and 7 bases at J, leaving 7 bases unmatched. Germline assignment: CDR1 SGHNT and CDR2 YYREEE (reference sequence). This CDR3 comprises 16 residues. CDR3 nucleotides: TGTGCCAGCAGCTTGGGGTCTAGCGGGACGGTCGGGGAGCTGTTTTTT. This codes for CASSLGSSGTVGELFF.

This clonotype has at least ten counts. V is TRBV9 and J is TRBJ1-2; unclear D gene. The CDR3 length is 12 residues. Per germline, CDR1 SGDLS and CDR2 YYNGEE. Trimming took off 3 bases at V and 7 bases at J, with 10 bases between the two ends. The CDR3 is CASSAGLRGYTF. DNA for the CDR3: TGTGCCAGCAGCGCCGGTTTACGTGGCTACACCTTC.

This clonotype was found once. The V gene is TRBV6-2 or TRBV6-3, the J gene TRBJ2-7; TRBD1 might be the D (6 bases). From germline, CDR1 is MNHEY and CDR2 SVGEGT. V was shortened by 7 bases and J by 0 bases, with 13 bases between the two germline ends. The CDR3 consists of 14 residues. The CDR3: CASIGSDSSYEQYF. CDR3 coding DNA: TGTGCCAGCATCGGATCGGACAGCTCCTACGAGCAGTACTTC.

This clonotype appeared many times. The V call is TRBV14, the J call TRBJ1-6; D gene ambiguous. The V end lost 2 bases, the J end lost 10 bases, and 9 bases lay between the germline ends. This CDR3 has 13 amino acids. Germline CDR1 reads SGHDN; CDR2 reads FVKESK. The CDR3 protein is CASSQLGRSPLHF. CDR3 coding DNA: TGTGCCAGCAGCCAACTAGGGCGGTCACCCCTCCACTTT.

This clonotype showed up many times. The chain has TRBV5-1 and TRBJ1-1, with TRBD1 as a possible D gene (5 bases). Trimming shortened V by 0 bases and J by 1 base, and 10 bases separated the two germline ends. CDR1 SGHRS and CDR2 YFSETQ come from the germline V gene. CDR3 length: 15 residues. CDR3 nucleotide sequence: TGCGCCAGCAGCTTGGTGGGGGGAGCGAACACTGAAGCTTTCTTT. This encodes CASSLVGGANTEAFF.

This clonotype showed up many times. The chain employs TRBV6-1 and TRBJ2-7; TRBD1 matches 7 bases. Germline V lookup: CDR1 MNHNS, CDR2 SASEGT. With 4 bases clipped from V and 4 bases from J, the junction kept 4 bases outside the gene matches. The CDR3 is 13 residues long. DNA for the CDR3: TGTGCCAGCAGTGCGACAGGGCAGTACGAGCAGTACTTC. Translation gives CASSATGQYEQYF.

This clonotype was seen ten or more times. The rearrangement links TRBV6-2 or TRBV6-3 to TRBJ1-1; tentative D call: TRBD1 (5 bases). Looked up from germline, CDR1 is MNHEY and CDR2 is SVGEGT. The CDR3 totals 14 residues. The germline V and J ends were trimmed by 10 bases and 1 base, with 16 bases remaining between them. The CDR3 sequence is CAILKGAENTEAFF. CDR3 coding DNA: TGTGCCATTCTAAAAGGGGCCGAGAACACTGAAGCTTTCTTT.

J is TRBJ2-7 and V is TRBV27; a weak D match, TRBD1 (6 bases). Germline-derived CDR1 and CDR2 are MNHEY and SMNVEV (reference sequence). Deletions cut 6 bases from V and 4 bases from J, with 19 bases between. There are 15 residues in the CDR3. The CDR3 loop is CASSPGTHDLYEQYF. CDR3 bases: TGTGCCAGCAGCCCCGGGACACACGACCTATACGAGCAGTACTTC.

This clonotype was observed many times. This chain links TRBV12-3 or TRBV12-4 with TRBJ1-1, with TRBD1 as a possible D gene (6 bases). Trimming cost V 6 bases and J 5 bases, with 10 bases left between them. CDR3 length: 12 amino acids. For the CDR3, the DNA is TGTGCCAGCAGAAGGGGGTCGACTGAAGCTTTCTTT. Its translation is CASRRGSTEAFF.

The sample holds many counts of this clonotype. The J gene is TRBJ2-2, the V gene TRBV19; 9 bases align to TRBD2. CDR3 length equals 16 residues. V shed 1 base and J 4 bases; nucleotides not matched to a gene: 4. The V gene's germline CDR1 is LNHDA and CDR2 SQIVND (reference sequence). The DNA for the CDR3 is TGTGCCAGTAGTATAGTAGCGGGAGTTCGCACCGGGGAGCTGTTTTTT. Residues: CASSIVAGVRTGELFF.